This passage covers 25 T cell receptor beta chains from one sample sequenced in a study of blood T cell repertoires in COVID-19. Only in-frame clones appear in the TCRdb table, and some are missing; sequencing was by immunoSEQ multiplex PCR. This table holds nearly 250,000 clones, more than 70% found once. Sequencing input: PBMCs or T cells enriched from blood (not recorded which). These TCRs come from a woman in her 50s who had recovered from COVID-19.

This clone was counted between two and nine times. The chain employs TRBV19 and TRBJ1-6; no definite D call. The germline gives CDR1 LNHDA, CDR2 SQIVND (reference sequence). V was pared by 4 bases and J by 10 bases, with 14 bases between. This CDR3 contains 14 residues. The CDR3 loop is CASSTGFEKSPLHF. In DNA form, the CDR3 reads TGTGCCAGTAGTACGGGATTTGAGAAGTCACCCCTCCACTTT. Looking up the rest from reference TRBV19 and TRBJ1-6 gives the full variable domain: DGGITQSPKYLFRKEGQNVTLSCEQNLNHDAMYWYRQDPGQGLRLIYYSQIVNDFQKGDIAEGYSVSREKKESFPLTVTSAQKNPTAFYLCASSTGFEKSPLHFGNGTRLTVT.

The chain has TRBV19 and TRBJ2-7, with a weak D call TRBD1 (5 bases). Germline V gene lookup returns CDR1 LNHDA and CDR2 SQIVND (reference sequence). The CDR3 runs to 14 residues. Trimming left V 6 bases short and J 3 bases short, with 15 bases between. CDR3 DNA sequence: TGTGCCAGTAGCCCTCCCCCAGGGTACTACGAGCAGTACTTC. Translated: CASSPPPGYYEQYF.

CDR3 sequence (DNA): TGTGCCAGCAGACCTCCAAGCTCCCCTGAAGCTTTCTTT. Translation gives CASRPPSSPEAFF. The rearrangement uses TRBV12-3 or TRBV12-4 and TRBJ1-1, with D uncertain. V was pared by 6 bases and J by 6 bases, with 14 bases between. The CDR3 length is 13 residues.

The chain is built from TRBV19 and TRBJ1-4, with D maybe TRBD1 (6 bases). Trimming stripped 4 bases from V and 4 bases from J, with 13 bases between. CDR3 length: 15 amino acids. Per germline, CDR1 LNHDA and CDR2 SQIVND (reference sequence). The CDR3 DNA is TGTGCCAGTAGTACACCGGGACACCTTAATGAAAAACTGTTTTTT. Translation gives CASSTPGHLNEKLFF.

The chain recombines TRBV6-2 or TRBV6-3 with TRBJ2-7, with 8 nucleotides matching TRBD2. Germline CDR1 and CDR2: MNHEY and SVGEGT. V was pared by 0 bases and J by 4 bases, with 8 bases of the junction left unmatched. The CDR3 runs 16 residues. CDR3 in DNA: TGTGCCAGCAGTTACTCTCCGAGTAGCGGGATTTACGAGCAGTACTTC. Its translation is CASSYSPSSGIYEQYF.

Notes on this clone: With a much larger clone just one base away, this may be a read error. The chain is built from TRBV27 and TRBJ2-7, with a tentative D call TRBD1 (5 bases). The ends were cut back, 2 bases at V and 0 bases at J, with 5 bases in the middle. The CDR3 runs 13 residues. Germline CDR1 is MNHEY and CDR2 is SMNVEV (reference sequence). Here the CDR3 reads CASSLDSSYEQYF. CDR3 in DNA: TGTGCCAGCAGTTTAGACAGCTCCTACGAGCAGTACTTC.

J is TRBJ1-3 and V is TRBV29-1, with 9 nucleotides matching TRBD1. CDR3 length equals 16 residues. Trimming removed 2 bases from V and 0 bases from J; junction bases left unmatched: 5. Germline V gives CDR1 SQVTM, CDR2 ANQGSEA. CDR3 sequence: CSVEPTGGDSGNTIYF. The CDR3 region has the DNA TGCAGCGTTGAACCCACAGGGGGCGACTCTGGAAACACCATATATTTT.

The chain is built from TRBV28 and TRBJ1-3; 9 bases are a match to TRBD1. V gave up 6 bases and J gave up 3 bases; unmatched junction bases: 6. Germline-derived CDR1 and CDR2 are MDHEN and SYDVKM. This CDR3 has 15 amino acids. CDR3 bases: TGTGCCAGCAGGCCTACAGGGGGCAGTGGAAACACCATATATTTT. Translated, it gives CASRPTGGSGNTIYF.

V usage is TRBV4-1 and J usage is TRBJ1-1, with unresolved D. Germline lookup yields CDR1 MGHRA and CDR2 YSYEKL. Trimming shortened V by 0 bases and J by 5 bases, and 7 bases separated the two germline ends. The CDR3 loop spans 13 amino acids. CDR3 DNA: TGCGCCAGCAGCCAAGATTCCGGGACTGAAGCTTTCTTT. This encodes CASSQDSGTEAFF.

The CDR3 region has the DNA TGTGCCTGGAGTGGACAGGGAAAAGAGACCCAGTACTTC. Amino acids: CAWSGQGKETQYF. The gene calls are TRBV30 and TRBJ2-5, with TRBD1 identical over 7 bases. The J segment lost 3 bases and the V segment lost 1 base, leaving 2 bases of the junction unmatched. The CDR3 is 13 amino acids. Germline V gene data show CDR1 as GTSNPN and CDR2 as SVGIG (reference sequence).

The V call is TRBV30, the J call TRBJ2-7, with 9 nucleotides matching TRBD1. This CDR3 is built from 13 residues. The V gene end was trimmed by 3 bases and the J gene end by 8 bases; junction bases not matched to a gene: 8. Germline values: CDR1 GTSNPN, CDR2 SVGIG (reference sequence). CDR3 amino acids: CAWRTTGTGKQYF. CDR3 nucleotides: TGTGCCTGGAGGACGACCGGGACAGGGAAGCAGTACTTC.

V and J are TRBV10-1 and TRBJ2-3; D might be TRBD2 (5 bases). CDR1 and CDR2 from the germline V gene are WNHNN and SYGVQD (reference sequence). The CDR3 extends over 15 amino acids. V was trimmed by 6 bases and J by 9 bases, leaving 22 bases between them. The CDR3 reads CASRNPLGVERTQYF. CDR3 sequence (DNA): TGCGCCAGCAGGAACCCTTTGGGAGTTGAGAGGACGCAGTATTTT.

The rearrangement links TRBV7-2 to TRBJ1-5; TRBD1 might be the D (5 bases). Between the trimmed V and J ends, which lost 4 bases and 9 bases, there was a span of 13 bases. The CDR3 contains 13 residues. Germline V gene data show CDR1 as SGHTA and CDR2 as FQGNSA. The CDR3 region is CASSSGADMPQHF. In DNA, the CDR3 is TGTGCCAGCAGCTCTGGGGCCGATATGCCCCAGCATTTT.

The V call is TRBV5-8, the J call TRBJ1-1, with D perhaps matching TRBD1 (6 bases). This CDR3 comprises 15 residues. V dropped 2 bases and J dropped 1 base, with 12 bases sitting between them. Germline CDR1 is SGHTS and CDR2 is YDEGEE. As DNA, the CDR3 is TGTGCCAGCAGCTTCACTGGGGACACGAACACTGAAGCTTTCTTT. Encoded protein: CASSFTGDTNTEAFF.

The rearrangement links TRBV28 to TRBJ1-2; D not resolved. Trimming pared 5 bases from V and 8 bases from J, leaving 12 bases between. Germline V lookup: CDR1 MDHEN, CDR2 SYDVKM. This CDR3 is built from 12 residues. CDR3 nucleotides: TGTGCCAGCAGTCGAAACTCGTGGGGCTACACCTTC. Its protein is CASSRNSWGYTF.

The rearrangement links TRBV3-1 (or the pseudogene TRBV3-2) to TRBJ1-1; D is perhaps TRBD1 (6 bases). V was cut by 2 bases and J by 0 bases, with 10 bases left in between. Per germline, CDR1 LGHDT and CDR2 YNNKEL (reference sequence). The CDR3 has 15 residues. CDR3: CASSQITGMNTEAFF. The CDR3 DNA follows: TGTGCCAGCAGCCAAATCACAGGGATGAACACTGAAGCTTTCTTT.

The J gene is TRBJ1-1, the V gene TRBV30; D unclear. Trimming stripped 4 bases from V and 1 base from J, with 7 bases between. The CDR3 is made up of 12 amino acids. Germline V gene data show CDR1 as GTSNPN and CDR2 as SVGIG (reference sequence). The CDR3 DNA follows: TGTGCCTGGAATGTTCGGAACACTGAAGCTTTCTTT. The encoded protein is CAWNVRNTEAFF.

The rearrangement links TRBV6-5 to TRBJ2-7, with TRBD2 matching 8 bases. Germline loops: CDR1 MNHEY, CDR2 SVGAGI. The CDR3 spans 15 residues. With 2 bases clipped from V and 1 base from J, the junction kept 4 bases outside the gene matches. CDR3 nucleotide sequence: TGTGCCAGCAGTTACCGAACTAGCGGATCCTACGAGCAGTACTTC. Translated: CASSYRTSGSYEQYF.

The chain employs TRBV6-5 and TRBJ1-2; a weak D match, TRBD1 (5 bases). The ends were cut back, 1 base at V and 3 bases at J, with 12 bases in the middle. The CDR3 runs 15 residues. Germline CDR1 is MNHEY and CDR2 is SVGAGI. As DNA, the CDR3 is TGTGCCAGCAGTTACTTCGTAGGGGATGACTATGGCTACACCTTC. The encoded protein is CASSYFVGDDYGYTF.

Here the CDR3 DNA reads TGTGCCAGCTCACCACGTCCCAGGGCTTACGGAGCAGCTGGGGGCACAGATACGCAGTATTTT. Translated, it gives CASSPRPRAYGAAGGTDTQYF. The chain uses TRBV18 and TRBJ2-3; D might be TRBD1 (5 bases). Trimming took off 1 base at V and 1 base at J, with 27 bases between the two ends. Germline V CDR1 and CDR2: KGHSH, LQKENI. The CDR3 has 21 amino acids.

J is TRBJ1-2 and V is TRBV27; 7 bases align to TRBD1. With 4 bases clipped from V and 0 bases from J, the junction kept 8 bases outside the gene matches. The length of the CDR3 is 16 residues. Germline V gene data show CDR1 as MNHEY and CDR2 as SMNVEV (reference sequence). The CDR3 coding sequence is TGTGCCAGCAGTTCTCGAGGACAGGAAGCTAACTATGGCTACACCTTC. Translation gives CASSSRGQEANYGYTF.

The genes are TRBV30 and TRBJ2-3, with a tentative D call TRBD1 (5 bases). The CDR3 covers 14 residues. Trimming took off 1 base at V and 0 bases at J, with 8 bases between the two ends. The germline gives CDR1 GTSNPN, CDR2 SVGIG (reference sequence). This CDR3 reads CAWSADTSTDTQYF. The DNA of the CDR3 is TGTGCCTGGAGTGCGGACACTAGCACAGATACGCAGTATTTT.

The chain joins TRBV6-5 to TRBJ1-1; D remains unclear. The CDR3 contains 11 residues. Germline lookup yields CDR1 MNHEY and CDR2 SVGAGI. V was shortened by 9 bases and J by 2 bases, with 7 bases between the two germline ends. The CDR3 protein is CASAGNTEAFF. CDR3 DNA: TGTGCCAGTGCGGGAAACACTGAAGCTTTCTTT.

In DNA, the CDR3 is TGTGCCAGCAGCCAGCATGACACTTACTACGAGCAGTACTTC. Translation: CASSQHDTYYEQYF. The chain links TRBV7-8 to TRBJ2-7; the D is unclear. Germline V gene sequence: CDR1 SGHVS, CDR2 FQNEAQ. The ends were cut back, 5 bases at V and 3 bases at J, with 14 bases in the middle. The CDR3 is 14 residues long.

This clone appeared once. The chain combines TRBV7-6 with TRBJ1-2, with a weak D call TRBD1 (6 bases). This CDR3 spans 15 amino acids. The V end was cut by 5 bases, the J end by 4 bases, with 17 bases between. Germline CDR1 SGHVS, CDR2 FNYEAQ. CDR3 DNA sequence: TGTGCCAGCAGCCCGACCAACAGGGCCCCCTATGGCTACACCTTC. The encoded protein is CASSPTNRAPYGYTF.